This is a list of T cell receptor beta chains from one sample in a study of neurological immune-mediated disorders. TCRdb reprocessed the 5' RACE reads via MiXCR and lists one record per CDR3 protein. Of roughly 41,000 distinct CDR3 sequences in the sample, under 2% were seen once. Material for sequencing was PBMCs. These TCRs come from a woman aged 40 to 49 with multiple sclerosis. Each CDR3 is given with its conserved first and last residue. The D gene is left open where the match is weak. Where a row states a size, it is once, few, many or the class of an expanded clone; other rows omit it.

cdr3_aa	cdr3_nt	d_call	v_call	j_call	clone_size
CSASYRGMGHQPQHF	TGCAGTGCTAGTTATCGGGGTATGGGACATCAGCCCCAGCATTTT	NA	TRBV20-1	TRBJ1-5	many
CASSLGTGGEAFF	TGTGCCAGCAGCCTCGGGACAGGCGGTGAAGCTTTCTTT	TRBD1	TRBV7-9	TRBJ1-1	NA
CASSLRTPTYNEQFF	TGTGCCAGCAGCTTACGGACACCAACCTACAATGAGCAGTTCTTC	NA	TRBV5-5	TRBJ2-1	many
CASSLDVNLVADTQYF	TGCGCCAGCAGCTTGGACGTGAATTTGGTTGCAGATACGCAGTATTTT	NA	TRBV5-1	TRBJ2-3	many
CASSPAGGPPEQFF	TGCGCCAGCAGCCCAGCGGGGGGGCCGCCTGAGCAGTTCTTC	TRBD2	TRBV5-1	TRBJ2-1	many
CSARFWGVGNEQFF	TGCAGTGCTAGATTCTGGGGGGTTGGCAATGAGCAGTTCTTC	NA	TRBV20-1	TRBJ2-1	many
CASSLEIQEAAFF	TGTGCCAGCAGCCTAGAAATACAGGAGGCGGCTTTCTTT	NA	TRBV3-1	TRBJ1-1	many
CASSPDRGRHTGELFF	TGTGCCAGCAGTCCAGACAGGGGGCGACACACCGGGGAGCTGTTTTTT	TRBD1	TRBV6-5	TRBJ2-2	many
CSARRGAQDNEQFF	TGCAGTGCTAGGAGGGGGGCCCAGGACAATGAGCAGTTCTTC	NA	TRBV20-1	TRBJ2-1	many
CASSLAPDIGAQHF	TGTGCCAGCAGCTTAGCCCCGGACATAGGAGCCCAGCATTTT	NA	TRBV7-8	TRBJ1-5	many
CSAPTDRYNEQFF	TGCAGTGCTCCTACGGACAGGTACAATGAGCAGTTCTTC	TRBD1	TRBV20-1	TRBJ2-1	many
CASSPQPYEQYF	TGTGCCAGCTCACCCCAACCCTACGAGCAGTACTTC	NA	TRBV18	TRBJ2-7	many
CASGRPRVRSTDTQYF	TGTGCCAGCGGCCGGCCAAGAGTCCGGAGCACAGATACGCAGTATTTT	NA	TRBV6-2/TRBV6-3	TRBJ2-3	many
CSARDSRDRGDEQYF	TGCAGTGCTAGAGATAGCCGGGACAGGGGTGACGAGCAGTACTTC	TRBD1	TRBV20-1	TRBJ2-7	many
CASSFGQGRETQYF	TGTGCCAGCAGTTTCGGGCAAGGGCGAGAGACCCAGTACTTC	NA	TRBV12-3/TRBV12-4	TRBJ2-5	many
CASTPGGASNQPQHF	TGTGCCAGCACCCCCGGAGGTGCGAGCAATCAGCCCCAGCATTTT	NA	TRBV7-2	TRBJ1-5	many
CSVEVNSYEQYF	TGCAGCGTTGAAGTGAATTCCTACGAGCAGTACTTC	NA	TRBV29-1	TRBJ2-7	many
CASSAQARHEQYF	TGTGCCAGCAGCGCGCAGGCAAGGCACGAGCAGTACTTC	NA	TRBV14	TRBJ2-7	many
CAISLEGGPRNEQFF	TGTGCCATCAGTTTAGAGGGGGGGCCGAGGAATGAGCAGTTCTTC	NA	TRBV10-3	TRBJ2-1	NA
CASSYQGASLNQPQHF	TGTGCCAGCAGTTACCAGGGGGCCTCCCTGAATCAGCCCCAGCATTTT	TRBD1	TRBV6-6	TRBJ1-5	many
CASSRIGQGRESTNEKLFF	TGTGCCAGCAGCCGGATCGGACAGGGCCGCGAGTCAACTAATGAAAAACTGTTTTTT	TRBD1	TRBV7-8	TRBJ1-4	many
CASSPRSQENYGYTF	TGTGCCAGCAGCCCCCGTAGCCAGGAGAACTATGGCTACACCTTC	NA	TRBV9	TRBJ1-2	many
CASSLENYLTQYF	TGTGCCAGCAGCTTAGAGAACTACCTCACCCAGTACTTC	NA	TRBV11-2	TRBJ2-5	many
CASSLEIGTGYTF	TGTGCCAGCAGCTTAGAGATTGGCACGGGCTACACCTTC	NA	TRBV7-2	TRBJ1-2	many
CASRTTGADTEAFF	TGTGCCAGCAGGACGACAGGGGCCGACACTGAAGCTTTCTTT	TRBD1	TRBV12-3/TRBV12-4	TRBJ1-1	many
CATSHRDTYNEQFF	TGTGCCACCAGCCATAGGGACACATACAATGAGCAGTTCTTC	NA	TRBV15	TRBJ2-1	many
CASSEQGILAFF	TGTGCCAGCAGTGAGCAGGGGATTTTAGCTTTCTTT	NA	TRBV2	TRBJ1-1	many
CSALDRANEKLFF	TGCAGTGCTCTCGACAGAGCTAATGAAAAACTGTTTTTT	NA	TRBV20-1	TRBJ1-4	many
CASLGTGELFF	TGTGCCAGCCTCGGGACAGGGGAGCTGTTTTTT	NA	TRBV27	TRBJ2-2	many
CSASLRGDYGYTF	TGCAGTGCTTCTCTCAGGGGCGACTATGGCTACACCTTC	NA	TRBV20-1	TRBJ1-2	many
CASRQGTQETQYF	TGCGCCAGCAGACAGGGAACCCAAGAGACCCAGTACTTC	NA	TRBV5-1	TRBJ2-5	many
CSFSGGVTDTQYF	TGCAGTTTCAGCGGGGGGGTCACAGATACGCAGTATTTT	TRBD2	TRBV20-1	TRBJ2-3	many
CASRSKGRYTF	TGTGCCAGCAGGTCGAAGGGTCGCTACACCTTC	NA	TRBV5-6	TRBJ1-2	many
CSAREILAGRYEQYF	TGCAGTGCTAGAGAGATACTAGCCGGGCGCTACGAGCAGTACTTC	NA	TRBV20-1	TRBJ2-7	many
CSALPPAGGTDTQYF	TGCAGTGCTCTCCCTCCAGCGGGGGGCACAGATACGCAGTATTTT	TRBD2	TRBV20-1	TRBJ2-3	many
CASSEGITNSPLHF	TGTGCCAGCAGTGAGGGAATTACTAATTCACCCCTCCACTTT	NA	TRBV25-1	TRBJ1-6	many
CASSQRSSRVGYEQYF	TGTGCCAGCAGCCAACGGAGCAGTAGGGTTGGCTACGAGCAGTACTTC	NA	TRBV3-1	TRBJ2-7	many
CSAWDRASNEQFF	TGCAGTGCCTGGGACCGGGCCAGCAATGAGCAGTTCTTC	NA	TRBV20-1	TRBJ2-1	many
CASSFHQSRDDIQYF	TGCGCCAGCAGCTTCCATCAATCCCGAGATGACATTCAGTACTTC	NA	TRBV5-1	TRBJ2-4	many
CASSENSNQPQHF	TGCGCCAGCAGTGAGAACAGCAATCAGCCCCAGCATTTT	NA	TRBV10-2	TRBJ1-5	many
CASRQNTEAFF	TGTGCCAGCAGGCAAAACACTGAAGCTTTCTTT	NA	TRBV7-9	TRBJ1-1	many
CASSPGPGDNYEQYF	TGCGCCAGCAGCCCAGGACCAGGAGATAACTACGAGCAGTACTTC	NA	TRBV5-1	TRBJ2-7	many
CSARDWDRGGDTQYF	TGCAGTGCTAGAGATTGGGACAGGGGGGGAGATACGCAGTATTTT	TRBD1	TRBV20-1	TRBJ2-3	many
CSARDPGEAGINYGYTF	TGCAGTGCTAGAGATCCGGGAGAGGCAGGGATTAACTATGGCTACACCTTC	NA	TRBV20-1	TRBJ1-2	medium-sized
CSGYHGQTHTDTQNF	TGCAGCGGCTACCACGGACAGACGCACACAGATACGCAGAATTTT	NA	TRBV29-1	TRBJ2-3	NA